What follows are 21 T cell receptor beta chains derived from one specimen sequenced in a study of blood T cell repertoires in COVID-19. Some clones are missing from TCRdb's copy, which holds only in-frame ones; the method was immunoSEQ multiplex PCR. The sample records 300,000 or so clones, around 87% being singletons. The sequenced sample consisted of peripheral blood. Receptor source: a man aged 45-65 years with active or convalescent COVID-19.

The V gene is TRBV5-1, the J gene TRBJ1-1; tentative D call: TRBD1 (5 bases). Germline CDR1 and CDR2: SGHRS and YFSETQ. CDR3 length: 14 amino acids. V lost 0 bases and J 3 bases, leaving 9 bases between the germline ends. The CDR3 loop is CASSLVGPYTEAFF. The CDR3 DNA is TGCGCCAGCAGCTTGGTGGGGCCTTACACTGAAGCTTTCTTT.

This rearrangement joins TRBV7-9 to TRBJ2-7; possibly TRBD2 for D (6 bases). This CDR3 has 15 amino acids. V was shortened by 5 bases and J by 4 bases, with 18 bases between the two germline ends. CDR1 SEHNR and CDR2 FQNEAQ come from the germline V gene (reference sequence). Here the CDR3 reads CASSPPGRSPYEQYF. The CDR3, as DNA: TGTGCCAGCAGCCCCCCAGGGAGGTCCCCTTACGAGCAGTACTTC.

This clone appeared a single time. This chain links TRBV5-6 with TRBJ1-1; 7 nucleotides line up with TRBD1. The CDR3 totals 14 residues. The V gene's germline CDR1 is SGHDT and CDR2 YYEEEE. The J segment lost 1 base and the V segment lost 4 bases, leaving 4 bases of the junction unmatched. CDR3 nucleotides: TGTGCCAGCAGCACAGGGGTGGAGAACACTGAAGCTTTCTTT. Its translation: CASSTGVENTEAFF.

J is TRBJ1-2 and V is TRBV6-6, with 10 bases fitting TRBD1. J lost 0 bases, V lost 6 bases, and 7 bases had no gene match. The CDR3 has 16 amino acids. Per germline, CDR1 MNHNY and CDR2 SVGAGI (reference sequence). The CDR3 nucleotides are TGTGCCAGCAGCCCGGGACAGGGGCTATCTAACTATGGCTACACCTTC. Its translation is CASSPGQGLSNYGYTF.

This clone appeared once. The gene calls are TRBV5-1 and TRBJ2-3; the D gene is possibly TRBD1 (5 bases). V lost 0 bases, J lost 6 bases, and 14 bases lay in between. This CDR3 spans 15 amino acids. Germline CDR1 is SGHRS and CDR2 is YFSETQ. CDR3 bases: TGCGCCAGCAGCTTGGCCGGCAGGGCGGAGGATACGCAGTATTTT. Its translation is CASSLAGRAEDTQYF.

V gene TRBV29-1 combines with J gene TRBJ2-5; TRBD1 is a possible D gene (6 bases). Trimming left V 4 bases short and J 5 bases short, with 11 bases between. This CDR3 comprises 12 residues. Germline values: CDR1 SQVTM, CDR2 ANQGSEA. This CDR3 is CSVVGGSETQYF. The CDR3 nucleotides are TGCAGCGTTGTTGGGGGCTCTGAGACCCAGTACTTC.

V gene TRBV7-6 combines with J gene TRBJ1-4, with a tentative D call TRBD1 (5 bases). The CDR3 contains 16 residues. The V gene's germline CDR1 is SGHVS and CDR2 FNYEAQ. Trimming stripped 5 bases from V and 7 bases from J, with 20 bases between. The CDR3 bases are TGTGCCAGCAGCGCATCTAGGGTAGGGGCCGCTGAAAAACTGTTTTTT. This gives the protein CASSASRVGAAEKLFF.

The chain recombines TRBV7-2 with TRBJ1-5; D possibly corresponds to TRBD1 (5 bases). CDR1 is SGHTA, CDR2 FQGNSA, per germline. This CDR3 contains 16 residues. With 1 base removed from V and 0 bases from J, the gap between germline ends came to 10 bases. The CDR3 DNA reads TGTGCCAGCAGCTTAGGACAGCCCAATAGCAATCAGCCCCAGCATTTT. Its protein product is CASSLGQPNSNQPQHF.

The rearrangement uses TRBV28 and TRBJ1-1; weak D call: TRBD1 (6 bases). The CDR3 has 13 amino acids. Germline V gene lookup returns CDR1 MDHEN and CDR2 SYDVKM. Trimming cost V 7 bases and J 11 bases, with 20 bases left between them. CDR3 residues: CASKHRAGNNAFF. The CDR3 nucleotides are TGTGCCAGCAAGCACAGGGCGGGCAACAACGCTTTCTTT.

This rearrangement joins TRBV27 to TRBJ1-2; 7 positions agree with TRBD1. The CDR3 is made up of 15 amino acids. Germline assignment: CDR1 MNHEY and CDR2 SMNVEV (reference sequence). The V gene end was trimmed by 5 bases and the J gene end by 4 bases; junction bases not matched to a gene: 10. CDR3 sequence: CASSPLTGRSYGYTF. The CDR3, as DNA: TGTGCCAGCAGTCCGTTGACAGGGAGGTCCTATGGCTACACCTTC.

Here the CDR3 reads CASSPGTGLEAFF. The CDR3 region has the DNA TGTGCCAGTAGTCCCGGGACAGGGCTCGAAGCTTTCTTT. J is TRBJ1-1 and V is TRBV19, with 9 bases identical to TRBD1. J gave up 8 bases and V 5 bases, and 6 bases lay outside the gene matches. Germline V gives CDR1 LNHDA, CDR2 SQIVND (reference sequence). CDR3 size: 13 residues.

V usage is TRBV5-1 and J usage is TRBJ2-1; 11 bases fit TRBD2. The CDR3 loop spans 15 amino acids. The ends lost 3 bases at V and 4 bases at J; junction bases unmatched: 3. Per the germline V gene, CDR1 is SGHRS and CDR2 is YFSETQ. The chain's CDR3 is CASSSVAGGYNEQFF. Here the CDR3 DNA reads TGCGCCAGCAGCTCCGTAGCGGGGGGGTACAATGAGCAGTTCTTC.

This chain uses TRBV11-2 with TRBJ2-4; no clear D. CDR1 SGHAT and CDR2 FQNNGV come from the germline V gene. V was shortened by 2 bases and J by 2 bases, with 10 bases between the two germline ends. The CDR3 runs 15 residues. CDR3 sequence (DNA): TGTGCCAGCAGCTTATTAGGCGGTTCCAAAAACATTCAGTACTTC. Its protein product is CASSLLGGSKNIQYF.

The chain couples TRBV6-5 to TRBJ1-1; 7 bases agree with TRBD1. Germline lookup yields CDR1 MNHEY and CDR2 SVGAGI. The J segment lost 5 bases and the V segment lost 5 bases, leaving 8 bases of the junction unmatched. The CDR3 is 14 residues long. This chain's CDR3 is CASSQNRGETEAFF. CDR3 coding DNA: TGTGCCAGCAGTCAAAACAGGGGTGAAACTGAAGCTTTCTTT.

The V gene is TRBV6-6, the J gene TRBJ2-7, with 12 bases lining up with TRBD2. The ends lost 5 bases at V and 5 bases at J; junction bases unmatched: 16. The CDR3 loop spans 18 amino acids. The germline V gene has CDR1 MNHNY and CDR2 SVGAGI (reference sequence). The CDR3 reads CASSLASSGRVRGDEQYF. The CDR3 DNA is TGTGCCAGCAGTCTAGCCTCTAGCGGGAGGGTTAGGGGGGACGAGCAGTACTTC.

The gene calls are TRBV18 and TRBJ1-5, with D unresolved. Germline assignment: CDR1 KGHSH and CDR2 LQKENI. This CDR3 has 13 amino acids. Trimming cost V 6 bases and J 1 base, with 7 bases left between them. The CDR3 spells CASSEGSNQPQHF. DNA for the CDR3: TGTGCCAGCTCGGAGGGCAGCAATCAGCCCCAGCATTTT.

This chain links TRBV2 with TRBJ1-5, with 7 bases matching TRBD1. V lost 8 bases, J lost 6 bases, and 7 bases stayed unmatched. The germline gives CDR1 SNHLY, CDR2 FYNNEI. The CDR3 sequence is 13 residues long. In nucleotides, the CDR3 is TGTGCCAGCGATCAGGGGGGTGGTCAGCCCCAGCATTTT. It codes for CASDQGGGQPQHF.

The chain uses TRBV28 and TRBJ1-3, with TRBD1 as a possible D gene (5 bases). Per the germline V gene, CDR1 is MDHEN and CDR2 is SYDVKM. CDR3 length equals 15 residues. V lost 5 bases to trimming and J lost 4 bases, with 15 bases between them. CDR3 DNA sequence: TGTGCCAGCAGTCAGAGCGGGACGTACGGAAACACCATATATTTT. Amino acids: CASSQSGTYGNTIYF.

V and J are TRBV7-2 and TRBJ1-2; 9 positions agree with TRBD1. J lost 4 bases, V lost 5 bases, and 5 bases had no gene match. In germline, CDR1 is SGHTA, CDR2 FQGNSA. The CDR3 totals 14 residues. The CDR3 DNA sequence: TGTGCCAGCAGCGTCGACAGGGGGGGCTATGGCTACACCTTC. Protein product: CASSVDRGGYGYTF.

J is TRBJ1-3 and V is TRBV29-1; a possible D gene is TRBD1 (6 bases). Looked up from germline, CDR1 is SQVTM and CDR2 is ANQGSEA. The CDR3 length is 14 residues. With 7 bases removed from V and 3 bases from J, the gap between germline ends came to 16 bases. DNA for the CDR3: TGCAGCGCCCGGGGGGGGGCAGATGGAAACACCATATATTTT. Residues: CSARGGADGNTIYF. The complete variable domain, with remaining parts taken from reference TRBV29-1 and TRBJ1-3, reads SAVISQKPSRDICQRGTSLTIQCQVDSQVTMMFWYRQQPGQSLTLIATANQGSEATYESGFVIDKFPISRPNLTFSTLTVSNMSPEDSSIYLCSARGGADGNTIYFGEGSWLTVV.

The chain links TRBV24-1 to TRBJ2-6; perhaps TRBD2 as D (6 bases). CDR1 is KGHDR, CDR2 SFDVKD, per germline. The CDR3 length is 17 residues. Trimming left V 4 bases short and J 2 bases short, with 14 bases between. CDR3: CATSEGSGTPGANVLTF. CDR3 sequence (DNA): TGTGCCACCAGTGAGGGGTCAGGGACTCCTGGGGCCAACGTCCTGACTTTC.